This TCR beta chain was sequenced during a study of radiation and T cells in renal cell carcinoma. Trimming shortened V by 0 bases and J by 6 bases, and 6 bases separated the two germline ends. Looked up from germline, CDR1 is LGHNA and CDR2 is YNFKEQ. The CDR3 sequence is 13 residues long. Some clones are missing from TCRdb's copy, which holds only in-frame ones; the method was immunoSEQ multiplex PCR. The sample contains roughly 130,000 clones, 88% of which appear only once. Study-level findings and limits: From baseline, blood top tumor clonotypes peaked at 2 weeks post-radiation.

Time point given: blood 2 weeks post-SBRT. Treatment noted: 15 Gy SBRT to primary tumor, nephrectomy 4 weeks later. This renal cell carcinoma was of the clear cell type. Turning to this clone: No antigen is known for it.

The sequence came from a woman aged 70 to 79 with renal cell carcinoma. J is TRBJ1-5 and V is TRBV4-2; D is ambiguous. The input for sequencing was blood, taken from a patient whose treatment included radiotherapy and nephrectomy. The CDR3 here is CASSQDPIQPQHF. CDR3 in DNA: TGTGCCAGCAGCCAAGATCCCATTCAGCCCCAGCATTTT.